This T cell receptor beta chain was profiled in a study of blood T cell repertoires in COVID-19 (dated by TCRdb to the early 2020s). Concerning the study at large: Samples from collaborators originated in the United States, Italy and Spain and spanned both the acute and convalescent phases of COVID-19. The repertoires were released in a freely available public database intended as a resource for research on the immune response to SARS-CoV-2. Samples were obtained from the ongoing ImmuneRACE study (first 160 participants) and from about 1,300 subjects provided by 6 global collaborators. Where available, HLA class I and class II types were obtained from metadata supplied by the sample provider rather than from assay-based typing. Nearly every sample came with metadata listing a de-identified subject ID, COVID-19 status, age in years and sex. Deeply sampled blood TCRbeta repertoires from subjects exposed to, actively infected with, or recovered from COVID-19 were included in the dataset. The prospective study material was composed of cDNA or gDNA derived from T cells, B-cell-depleted T cells, or PBMCs.

Each collaborating institution followed its own protocols to collect whole blood in K2EDTA tubes. For TCRbeta analysis, collaborators shipped samples as frozen whole blood, isolated PBMCs, or DNA extracted from either of those sample types. Overall study outcomes, separate from this receptor: Clinical and demographic metadata were provided uncurated, with the amount varying by source and participant.

TCRbeta CDR3 regions were amplified from genomic DNA by means of the immunoSEQ Assay, a bias-controlled multiplex PCR. As for how the authors treated the data: Within the assay, amplification of reference gene primers was used to estimate how many nucleated cells each sample contained. To quantify the absolute abundance of each unique TCRbeta CDR3 rearrangement, sequence reads were collapsed and filtered. For each sample, productive Simpson clonality was calculated as the square root of Simpson's diversity index over productive rearrangements. TCRdb holds this immuneACCESS table with in-frame rearrangements only. Some clones are missing; in checked studies, unresolved V genes explain under half, and the rest has no known cause. Clone size and V and J calls were adopted from that table, with D and trimming inferred from the DNA. This sample is represented by hundreds of thousands of clones; about 89% of them were singletons. Over 4% of the sample belongs to the ten largest clones.

The cysteine opens and the phenylalanine closes a CDR3 of 15 amino acids. The CDR3 DNA has 45 bases and is translated from base 1. The germline V gene encodes CDR1 LGHNT and CDR2 FRNRAP. Trimming takes 3 bases from V and 0 bases from J, and the germline ends sit 11 bases apart. Of note for this clone: Its target antigen remains unknown. Per-nucleotide qualities are absent, and no much larger clonotype sits a single base away.

The sequenced material came from peripheral blood. This receptor was taken from a woman in her twenties or thirties with acute or convalescent COVID-19. This sequence uses TRBV12-5 and TRBJ1-1, with the D segment identity uncertain. The nucleotide sequence is given as TGTGCTAGTGGTTTTCATTTCATTCTGAACACTGAAGCTTTCTTT. Its product reads: CASGFHFILNTEAFF.